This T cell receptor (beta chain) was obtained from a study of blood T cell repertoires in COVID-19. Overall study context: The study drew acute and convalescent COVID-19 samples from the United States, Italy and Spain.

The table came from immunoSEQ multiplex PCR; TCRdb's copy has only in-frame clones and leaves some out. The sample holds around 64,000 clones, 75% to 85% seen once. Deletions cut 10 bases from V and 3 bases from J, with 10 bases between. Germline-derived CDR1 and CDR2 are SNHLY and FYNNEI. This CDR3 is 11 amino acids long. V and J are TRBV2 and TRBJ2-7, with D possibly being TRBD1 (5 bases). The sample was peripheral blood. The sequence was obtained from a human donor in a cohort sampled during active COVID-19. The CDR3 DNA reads TGTGCCACCGCCGACAGCTACGAGCAGTACGTC. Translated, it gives CATADSYEQYV.